This TCR beta chain was retrieved from a study of blood T cell repertoires in COVID-19. Using immunoSEQ multiplex PCR, the repertoire was profiled, and TCRdb retains in-frame clones only, with some absent. The repertoire holds some 50,000 clones, with under 85% as singletons. The CDR3 consists of 13 residues. Trimming cost V 2 bases and J 5 bases, with 9 bases left between them. CDR1 is MGHDK, CDR2 SYGVNS, per germline. This sequence joins TRBV25-1 and TRBJ1-2, with D possibly matching TRBD1 (5 bases). The receptor comes from a man at least 80 years old in a cohort sampled during active COVID-19. Sequencing was performed on peripheral blood. The CDR3 bases are TGTGCCAGCAGTGAACAGGGTAAATATGGCTACACCTTC. Its protein is CASSEQGKYGYTF.